This paragraph reports one T cell receptor (beta chain). The sample has other DNA sequences that encode this CDR3 too. Germline values: CDR1 KGHSH, CDR2 LQKENI. Trimming removed 1 base from V and 6 bases from J, with 9 bases in between. This CDR3 has 13 amino acids. This sample is part of a study of T cell responses to AZD1222 COVID-19 vaccine. Some clones are missing from TCRdb's copy, which holds only in-frame ones; the method was immunoSEQ multiplex PCR. The profile shows about 150,000 clones, 90% of them singletons. Sequences were derived from peripheral blood, sampled on day 0 of AZD1222 vaccination. The chain has TRBV18 and TRBJ1-2; D not certain. The clonotype comes from an adult in good health. The CDR3 spells CASSPRQEDGYTF. The CDR3, as DNA: TGTGCCAGCTCACCACGGCAGGAAGATGGCTACACCTTC.